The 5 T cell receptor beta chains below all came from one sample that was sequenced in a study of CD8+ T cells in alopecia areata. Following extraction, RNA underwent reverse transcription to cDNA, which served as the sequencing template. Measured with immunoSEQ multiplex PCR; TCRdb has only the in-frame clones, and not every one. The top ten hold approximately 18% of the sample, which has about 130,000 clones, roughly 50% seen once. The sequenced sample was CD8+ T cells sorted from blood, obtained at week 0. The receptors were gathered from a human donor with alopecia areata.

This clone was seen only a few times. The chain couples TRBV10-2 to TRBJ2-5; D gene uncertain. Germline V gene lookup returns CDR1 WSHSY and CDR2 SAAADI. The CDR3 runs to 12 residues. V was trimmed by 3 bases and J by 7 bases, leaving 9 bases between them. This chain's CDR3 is CASSDTLGTQYF. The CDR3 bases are TGCGCCAGCAGTGATACGTTGGGGACCCAGTACTTC.

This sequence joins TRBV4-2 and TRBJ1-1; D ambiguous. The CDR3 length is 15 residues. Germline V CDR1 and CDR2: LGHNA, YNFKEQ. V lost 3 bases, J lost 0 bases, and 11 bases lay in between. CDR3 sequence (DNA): TGTGCCAGCAGCCATCAAACAGAAATGAACACTGAAGCTTTCTTT. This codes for CASSHQTEMNTEAFF.

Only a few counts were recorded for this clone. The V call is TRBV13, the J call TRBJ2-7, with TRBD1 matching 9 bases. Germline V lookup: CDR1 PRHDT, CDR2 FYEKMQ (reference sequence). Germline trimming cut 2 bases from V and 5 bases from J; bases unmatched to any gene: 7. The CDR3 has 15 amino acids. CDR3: CASSLSGTGIHEQYF. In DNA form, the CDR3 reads TGTGCCAGCAGCTTATCCGGGACAGGGATCCACGAGCAGTACTTC.

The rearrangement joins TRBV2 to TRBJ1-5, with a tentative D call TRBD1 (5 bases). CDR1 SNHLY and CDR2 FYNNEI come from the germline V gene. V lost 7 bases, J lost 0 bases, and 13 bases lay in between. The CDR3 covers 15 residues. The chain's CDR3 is CASKTTEYSNQPQHF. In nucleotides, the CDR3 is TGTGCCAGCAAAACGACAGAGTATAGCAATCAGCCCCAGCATTTT.

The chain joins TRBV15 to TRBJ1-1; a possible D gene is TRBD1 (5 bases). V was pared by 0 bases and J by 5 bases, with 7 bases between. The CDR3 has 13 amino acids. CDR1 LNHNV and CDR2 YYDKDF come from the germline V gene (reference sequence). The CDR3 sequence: CATSRDRGTEAFF. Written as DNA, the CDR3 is TGTGCCACCAGCAGAGATAGGGGAACTGAAGCTTTCTTT.